Listed below are T cell receptor beta chains from one sample, sequenced in a study of T cells in Graves' hyperthyroidism and ophthalmopathy. In TCRdb, the multiplex PCR reads were re-called with MiXCR into one record per CDR3 protein. Altogether around 400,000 distinct CDR3 sequences are present, approximately 13% being singletons, with the ten largest covering roughly 8.3%. The source material was blood. Source of these receptors: a woman younger than 30 with Graves' hyperthyroidism. CDR3s include the opening cysteine and the closing phenylalanine or tryptophan. A D gene is named only where the DNA matches it firmly. Size is omitted from some rows. Given values are once, few, many or a class for expanded clones.

>TRBV18|TRBJ2-4|NA|TRBD2
TGTGCCAGCCCACTTGGACTAGCGGGAGGGGCGGACATTCAGTACTTC
CASPLGLAGGADIQYF
>TRBV7-2|TRBJ2-1|many|NA
TGTGCCAGCAGCTTAAGAGACCAAGTCCCCAATGAGCAGTTCTTC
CASSLRDQVPNEQFF
>TRBV28|TRBJ2-7|many|NA
TGTGCCAGCAGTTCCGCGACAGGAGGCTACGAGCAGTACTTC
CASSSATGGYEQYF
>TRBV20-1|TRBJ2-1|many|TRBD2
TGCAGTGCTAGAGCCACTAGCGGAACCTACAATGAGCAGTTCTTC
CSARATSGTYNEQFF
>TRBV5-8|TRBJ1-5|NA|NA
TGTGCCAGCAGCCCGGCGGGACTGGGGGGATCGCCCCAGCATTTT
CASSPAGLGGSPQHF
>TRBV7-2|TRBJ2-7|many|TRBD1
TGTGCCAGCAGCTACCGACAGGGGGGCTACGAGCAGTACTTC
CASSYRQGGYEQYF
>TRBV24-1|TRBJ1-2|many|NA
TGTGCCACCAGTGATCCAGGGACCGACTATGGCTACACCTTC
CATSDPGTDYGYTF
>TRBV9|TRBJ2-2|many|NA
TGTGCCAGCAGCGACCGACGAGCCCCGAACACCGGGGAGCTGTTTTTT
CASSDRRAPNTGELFF
>TRBV28|TRBJ1-4|many|NA
TGTGCCAGCAGTTTAAGTGAGCCTAATGAAAAACTGTTTTTT
CASSLSEPNEKLFF
>TRBV12-3/TRBV12-4|TRBJ1-2|NA|NA
TGTGCCAGCAGTTTCCGGACAGCGAACTATGGCTACACCTTC
CASSFRTANYGYTF
>TRBV11-2|TRBJ1-5|many|NA
TGTGCCAGCAGCTTGGGGGCTAGCAATCAGCCCCAGCATTTT
CASSLGASNQPQHF
>TRBV4-1|TRBJ1-1|many|TRBD1
TGCGCCAGCATATCCGGGACAGGGGTCACTGAAGCTTTCTTT
CASISGTGVTEAFF